Each of the 10 T cell receptor beta chains below was sequenced from the same sample in a study of blood T cell repertoires in COVID-19. Method: immunoSEQ multiplex PCR; TCRdb's copy keeps in-frame clones and lacks some. This sample carries about 300,000 clones, roughly 86% of them seen once, and the ten largest clones take under 2%. The sample consisted of peripheral blood. All receptors derive from a woman between 45 and 60 years old with acute or convalescent COVID-19.

V gene TRBV5-4 combines with J gene TRBJ1-6; TRBD1 agrees at 7 bases. Germline V gives CDR1 SGHNT, CDR2 YYREEE (reference sequence). This CDR3 has 16 residues. V shed 0 bases, J shed 8 bases, and the junction held 8 bases outside the gene matches. The chain's CDR3 is CASSLAFGQEYSPLHF. The DNA of the CDR3 is TGTGCCAGCAGCTTGGCCTTTGGACAGGAATATTCACCCCTCCACTTT.

The chain uses TRBV13 and TRBJ2-5; 7 bases agree with TRBD1. CDR3 size: 15 residues. Germline V gene lookup returns CDR1 PRHDT and CDR2 FYEKMQ (reference sequence). J lost 3 bases, V lost 3 bases, and 7 bases had no gene match. CDR3 DNA sequence: TGTGCCAGCAGCTTTCCTGGACAGGCGAAAGAGACCCAGTACTTC. This gives the protein CASSFPGQAKETQYF.

This clone was counted at least ten times. The rearrangement links TRBV11-1 to TRBJ2-1, with D possibly matching TRBD1 (6 bases). The V and J ends lost 1 base and 10 bases respectively, with 8 bases between them. Germline V gives CDR1 SGHAT, CDR2 FQDESV (reference sequence). This CDR3 is built from 12 residues. CDR3 coding DNA: TGTGCCAGCAGCTTAGGAGGGGGAGAGCAGTTCTTC. Translated, it gives CASSLGGGEQFF.

This chain joins TRBV15 and TRBJ1-5, with a weak D call TRBD1 (6 bases). Germline CDR1 reads LNHNV; CDR2 reads YYDKDF (reference sequence). V lost 2 bases and J 6 bases, leaving 17 bases between the germline ends. CDR3 length: 16 amino acids. The CDR3 sequence is CATSRTIGQGPQPQHF. The CDR3 DNA is TGTGCCACCAGCAGAACCATCGGCCAGGGGCCTCAGCCCCAGCATTTT.

The gene calls are TRBV28 and TRBJ1-2; unclear D gene. The ends were cut back, 5 bases at V and 2 bases at J, with 12 bases in the middle. The CDR3 is 14 residues long. CDR1 MDHEN and CDR2 SYDVKM come from the germline V gene. Here the CDR3 reads CASSRSGSNYGYTF. The CDR3 coding sequence is TGTGCCAGCAGTAGGAGTGGATCAAACTATGGCTACACCTTC.

This clone was counted only a few times. CDR3 amino acids: CASSPRTGRSGYGYTF. CDR3 DNA: TGCGCCAGCAGCCCCCGGACAGGGAGATCGGGCTATGGCTACACCTTC. The chain couples TRBV5-1 to TRBJ1-2, with 8 nucleotides matching TRBD1. Germline CDR1 SGHRS, CDR2 YFSETQ. CDR3 size: 16 residues. V shed 4 bases and J 4 bases; nucleotides not matched to a gene: 12.

A note on this clone: The sample carries other DNA sequences with the same CDR3. The CDR3 region has the DNA TGTGCCAGCAGCTCTAGCGGTTCCTACAATGAGCAGTTCTTC. It yields the protein CASSSSGSYNEQFF. The V and J genes are TRBV7-9 and TRBJ2-1; 7 bases are a match to TRBD2. V gave up 4 bases and J gave up 1 base; unmatched junction bases: 1. The CDR3 consists of 14 residues. Germline CDR1 SEHNR, CDR2 FQNEAQ (reference sequence).

The chain employs TRBV7-2 and TRBJ2-7; the D is unclear. The CDR3 runs to 13 residues. V shed 3 bases and J shed 2 bases, with 8 bases lying between them. From germline, CDR1 is SGHTA and CDR2 FQGNSA. The CDR3 coding sequence is TGTGCCAGCAGCTTCGCACAGCCCTACGAGCAGTACTTC. This sequence encodes CASSFAQPYEQYF.

The chain joins TRBV15 to TRBJ2-7; 10 bases are a match to TRBD2. Germline lookup yields CDR1 LNHNV and CDR2 YYDKDF (reference sequence). This CDR3 is 18 amino acids long. The trim removed 5 bases at V and 4 bases at J, leaving 17 bases unmatched. CDR3 in amino acids: CATSWPGTSVRNRYEQYF. CDR3 DNA sequence: TGTGCCACCAGCTGGCCCGGGACTAGCGTAAGAAATCGGTACGAGCAGTACTTC.

The chain links TRBV20-1 to TRBJ1-4, with D unresolved. Trimming shortened V by 3 bases and J by 6 bases, and 14 bases separated the two germline ends. Per germline, CDR1 DFQATT and CDR2 SNEGSKA (reference sequence). This CDR3 has 14 residues. The CDR3 loop reads CSASVGAGDEKLFF. The CDR3 region has the DNA TGCAGTGCTAGTGTCGGTGCAGGCGATGAAAAACTGTTTTTT.